What follows describes a single TCR beta chain. What this receptor recognizes is not known. No much larger clonotype is one base removed from it; base qualities were not supplied. Libraries were made using the immunoSEQ multiplex PCR assay. For the multiplex PCR, a mixture combining 60 forward primers for TCR Vbeta segments and 13 reverse primers for TCR Jbeta segments was used. A multiplex PCR assay on genomic DNA amplified the CDR3 region of rearranged TCR beta genes. Amplified TCR beta libraries were sequenced as 87-base-pair reads on the Illumina HiSeq System. Concerning the study's data processing: A later analysis tallied tens of millions of unique TCR beta chains across the approximately 670 repertoires, and about 10 million of those chains were shared by two or more donors. Raw reads were error-corrected and collapsed into unique sequences with a nearest-neighbor algorithm that merged closely related sequences to remove PCR and sequencing errors. To assign V, D and J gene segments, CDR3 sequences were aligned to IMGT reference sequences. For a sequence to be retained, at least a six-nucleotide match to both a V gene segment and a J gene segment was required. A rearrangement was called productive if the CDR3 had no stop codons and remained in frame with V and J, and every other rearrangement was called non-productive. Following IMGT convention, CDR3 was defined as the stretch from the second conserved V-encoded cysteine to the conserved J-encoded phenylalanine. Sequences without an unambiguous match to a single V gene segment were excluded from the earlier analysis of 450 to 650 of the donors. An earlier analysis of fewer than 750 of the donors called V segments functional above 56.7% productive rearrangements and segregating when the between-donor standard deviation exceeded 5%. A statistical classification framework was built to diagnose cytomegalovirus status from the catalog of TCR beta chain sequences. A later analysis assigned V and J genes by comparing TCR nucleotide sequences with IMGT/GENE-DB human TR gene sequences. Using the TCRdist pipeline, a later analysis assigned CDR3 sequences along with most-parsimonious VDJ recombination scenarios. In a later analysis, each TCR beta chain was defined by its CDR3 amino acid sequence together with its V-gene family, and reads lacking a unique V-gene family were excluded. A later analysis removed nearly 600 highly shared, low-generation-probability nucleotide sequences to deal with suspected cross-contamination and a sequencing artifact. In a later analysis, a clonal expansion index for each public chain was calculated from normalized within-repertoire ranks of inferred template counts. Generation probabilities in a later analysis came from a VDJ recombination model fitted to out-of-frame rearrangements, and those results were checked against IGoR. In a later analysis, hypergeometric tests were used to score TCR-TCR, TCR-HLA and TCR-CMV co-occurrence, with a repertoire-size bias correction applied to TCR pairs. To estimate false discovery rates, a later analysis permuted the HLA or CMV assignments 20 times. In a later analysis, co-occurring TCRs were grouped using DBSCAN, and TCRdist sequence similarity was added for clustering within HLA-allele-positive subsets. For co-occurrence clustering, repertoires with fewer than 30,000 or more than 120,000 public chains were excluded, along with roughly 5 repertoires with anomalous nucleotide sharing. The table comes from immuneACCESS by way of TCRdb, which keeps in-frame sequences with V and J called. Part of the clones is missing from these tables; in studies checked, under half for an unresolved V gene and the rest for unknown reasons. V and J calls and clone size are as listed in that table; D and trimming were resolved from the DNA. The sample includes fewer than 150,000 clones, with 82% observed a single time. 2% to 3% of the sample is taken by the ten largest.

These data are taken from a study of cytomegalovirus exposure and HLA in healthy donors (dated by TCRdb to between 2016 and 2019). As for the study more broadly: According to an earlier analysis of 587 of the donors, about 180 million T cells yielded 90 million to 140 million unique TCR beta sequences and around 280 Gb of sequence data. Rather than using new phenotypic data, the later analysis identified candidate immune exposures from TCR beta sequences and from how often those sequences occurred across donors. Of the roughly 400 genotyped donors, less than 90% were placed in the genetic ancestry cluster associated with self-reported Caucasian donors. The study aimed to test whether signatures of past pathogen exposure could be identified by cataloging public T cell receptors. The study combined high-throughput TCR immunosequencing, statistical association of individual TCRs with disease status, and machine learning to predict cytomegalovirus infection status. Both class I and class II loci were covered by HLA typing, at four-digit resolution. Among some 400 genotyped donors of the cohort, an average of around 220,000 unique TCR beta nucleotide sequences was sequenced per donor, of which about 20% were non-productive. In a later analysis, previously published TCR beta repertoires from 600 to 850 donors were re-analyzed and high-resolution HLA genotyping was added so that TCR occurrence patterns could be studied. A later genetic analysis took genome-wide SNP genotypes for about three fifths of the roughly 670 donors and used that subset as a discovery cohort. Around 330 gigabases of sequencing data and roughly 81 million unique TCR sequences made up an early release that covered several hundred HLA-typed donors. The study used immunosequencing to profile the T cell repertoires of approximately 650 subjects and linked those repertoires to cytomegalovirus serostatus. Donor age, sex, ethnicity and CMV serostatus were collected together with the repertoire data. In an earlier analysis of around 540 of the donors, high-throughput TCR beta sequencing was used to judge whether each TCR beta V gene segment behaved as functional or pseudogenic. All discovery cohort repertoires had been generated on a single sequencing platform. Roughly five DR-DQ haplotypes were handled as single units for association and clustering, since linkage in the cohort was strong. Besides the first cohort of roughly 640 subjects, a separate validation cohort made up of over a hundred different subjects was used. Typing coverage differed by locus: A, B, C, DRB1 and DQB1 were typed in roughly 620-630 donors, DQA1 in 500 to 550, DPA1 in 600 to 610, and DPB1 in 450 to 490. General findings and caveats noted by the study authors: In vitro tests confirmed that a few of the cytomegalovirus-associated TCR beta chains recognize cytomegalovirus antigens. According to the authors, the approach could potentially be generalized to other disease states and immunological phenotypes. Compared with the 666-donor mean, donors in an Asian-associated ancestry cluster had fewer N-insertions in productive TCRs, according to a later genetic analysis. A cluster of highly shared sequence variants was judged likely to represent a technical artifact of the sequencing pipeline. At a false discovery rate of 0.05, a later analysis linked 16,951 TCR beta sequences to specific HLA alleles. Only TCR beta chains were sequenced in this cohort, and the absence of alpha or paired-chain data limited detectable features. In a later analysis, TCR association rates were found to vary across HLA loci, with the most associated TCRs seen for DRB1 alleles and the fewest for HLA-C alleles. A later genetic analysis associated a missense DCLRE1C variant with V-gene and J-gene trimming of TCR beta chains, and an independent cohort replicated the association. The classifier was reported to diagnose cytomegalovirus status with high specificity and sensitivity in both the original and validation cohorts. The earlier analysis of around 600 of the donors excluded approximately 15 rarely observed V segments, including chromosome 9 orphons, because counts were too low. For the cohort, immune exposure information was limited to CMV serostatus. Sequencing depth was assumed to be roughly uniform across donors in the presence/absence analyses, though that assumption may not hold. In the study, approximately 160 TCR beta chains were listed as associated with cytomegalovirus. In a later analysis, HLA-associated TCR beta chains were found to be more clonally expanded and to have lower generation probabilities than equally common non-associated chains. Across donors, most TCR sequences were observed very rarely, whereas some public TCRs were present in many individuals. A further reported finding was that TCR beta sequences accurately predicted the HLA-A and HLA-B alleles for most subjects in the first cohort. According to a later analysis, most CMV-associated TCR beta chains appeared to be HLA-restricted, and the HLA associations seemed to be driven largely by CMV exposure. The 87-base-pair reads could not distinguish some IMGT-functional V segments, including TRBV6-2 and TRBV6-3, so those segments were excluded. In an earlier analysis of 500 to 650 of the donors, most TCR beta V segments appeared in productive rearrangements about 87% or about 30% of the time, broadly matching IMGT annotations. Several of the top co-occurrence clusters appeared to be linked to parvovirus B19, influenza, CMV and Epstein-Barr virus, according to a later analysis. Linkage disequilibrium might explain the correlated functional status among segregating V segments, but an unknown experimental factor could not be excluded. When HLA alleles, especially DR and DQ, strongly co-occurred, TCR associations were difficult to assign to individual alleles. HLA typing was unavailable for some donors at each locus, so association tests used only the typed subset.

The cohort comprised some 730 healthy bone marrow donors. At the time of sampling, every cohort member was nominally healthy, though immune exposures that went unrecorded were likely present. The donor tested CMV seronegative and was one of the 352 seronegative cohort members. Every donor gave a peripheral blood sample, and the peripheral blood mononuclear cells from that sample were used for TCR beta sequencing. Genomic DNA extraction from the blood cell samples was performed with the Qiagen DNeasy Blood Extraction Kit. The CDR3 numbers 13 residues from cysteine through phenylalanine. Of the read, only the CDR3 DNA is kept; its 39 bases are in frame from base 1. The V end gives up 5 bases and the J end 6 bases, leaving 7 bases in the junction not matched to a gene. CDR1 and CDR2, per the germline V gene (reference sequence), are PRHDT and FYEKMQ.

The V and J genes are TRBV13 and TRBJ2-7, with 7 bases in between that match TRBD1. Sequences were obtained from PBMCs. This clonotype originated in a male donor in good health and CMV-seronegative. The CDR3 amino acid sequence is: CASSELTGREQYF. In nucleotides, the sequence is TGTGCCAGCAGCGAGCTGACAGGGCGCGAGCAGTACTTC.